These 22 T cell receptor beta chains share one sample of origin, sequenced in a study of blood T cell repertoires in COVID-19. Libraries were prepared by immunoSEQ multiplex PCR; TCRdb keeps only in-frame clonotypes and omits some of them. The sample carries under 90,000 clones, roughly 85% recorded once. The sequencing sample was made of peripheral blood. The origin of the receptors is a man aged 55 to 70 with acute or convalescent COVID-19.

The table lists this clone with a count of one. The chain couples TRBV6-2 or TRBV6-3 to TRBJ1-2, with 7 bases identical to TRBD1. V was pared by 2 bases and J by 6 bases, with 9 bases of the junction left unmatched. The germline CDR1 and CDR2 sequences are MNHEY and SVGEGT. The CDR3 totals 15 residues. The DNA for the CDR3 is TGTGCCAGCAGTTACCCGACAGGGCGCCCAAATGGCTACACCTTC. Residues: CASSYPTGRPNGYTF.

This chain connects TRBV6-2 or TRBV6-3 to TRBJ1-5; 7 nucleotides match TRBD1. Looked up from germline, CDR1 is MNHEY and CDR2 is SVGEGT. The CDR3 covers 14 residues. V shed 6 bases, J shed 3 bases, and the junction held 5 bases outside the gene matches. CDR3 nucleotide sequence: TGTGCCAGCAGCTGGGGACAGCACAATCAGCCCCAGCATTTT. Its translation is CASSWGQHNQPQHF.

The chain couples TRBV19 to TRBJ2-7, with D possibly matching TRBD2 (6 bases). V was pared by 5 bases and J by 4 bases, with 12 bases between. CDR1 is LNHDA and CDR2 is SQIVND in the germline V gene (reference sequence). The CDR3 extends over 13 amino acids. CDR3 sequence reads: CASSRGGFYEQYF. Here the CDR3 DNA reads TGTGCCAGTAGTCGTGGAGGGTTTTACGAGCAGTACTTC.

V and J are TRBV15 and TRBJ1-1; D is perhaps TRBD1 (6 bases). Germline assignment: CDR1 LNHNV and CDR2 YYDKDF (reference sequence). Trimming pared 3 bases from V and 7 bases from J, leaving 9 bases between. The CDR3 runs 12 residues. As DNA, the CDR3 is TGTGCCACCAGCAGGGTAGGGGGTGAAGCTTTCTTT. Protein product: CATSRVGGEAFF.

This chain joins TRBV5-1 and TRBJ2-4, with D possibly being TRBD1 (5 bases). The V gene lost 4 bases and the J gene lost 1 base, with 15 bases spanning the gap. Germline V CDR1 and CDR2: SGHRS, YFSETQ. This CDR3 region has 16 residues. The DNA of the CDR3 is TGCGCCAGCAGCCTGACAGTCCTCGGGGCCAAAAACATTCAGTACTTC. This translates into CASSLTVLGAKNIQYF.

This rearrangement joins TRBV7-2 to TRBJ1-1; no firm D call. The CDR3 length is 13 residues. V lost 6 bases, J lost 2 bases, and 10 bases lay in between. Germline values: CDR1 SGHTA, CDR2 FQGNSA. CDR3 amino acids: CASRPEPNTEAFF. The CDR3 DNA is TGTGCCAGCAGGCCGGAGCCCAACACTGAAGCTTTCTTT.

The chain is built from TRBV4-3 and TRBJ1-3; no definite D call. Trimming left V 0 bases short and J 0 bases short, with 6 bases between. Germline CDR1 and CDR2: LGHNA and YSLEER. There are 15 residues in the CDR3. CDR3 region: CASSQDYFSGNTIYF. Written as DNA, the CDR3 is TGCGCCAGCAGCCAAGATTATTTCTCTGGAAACACCATATATTTT.

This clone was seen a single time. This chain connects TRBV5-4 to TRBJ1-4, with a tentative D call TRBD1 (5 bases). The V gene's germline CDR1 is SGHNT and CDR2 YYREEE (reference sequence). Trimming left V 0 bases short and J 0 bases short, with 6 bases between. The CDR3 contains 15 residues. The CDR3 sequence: CASSLGGSTNEKLFF. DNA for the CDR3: TGTGCCAGCAGCTTGGGGGGCTCAACTAATGAAAAACTGTTTTTT.

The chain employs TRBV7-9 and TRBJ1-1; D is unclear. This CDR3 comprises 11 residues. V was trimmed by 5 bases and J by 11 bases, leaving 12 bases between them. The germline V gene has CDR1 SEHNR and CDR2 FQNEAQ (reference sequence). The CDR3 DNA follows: TGTGCCAGCAGCCTTCTTCCGAGGGCTTTCTTT. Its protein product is CASSLLPRAFF.

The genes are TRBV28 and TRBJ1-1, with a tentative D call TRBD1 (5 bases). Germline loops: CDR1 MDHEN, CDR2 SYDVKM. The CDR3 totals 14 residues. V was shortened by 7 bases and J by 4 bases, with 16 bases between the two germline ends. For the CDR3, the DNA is TGTGCCAGCACTAAGGGGTTCTCATCCACTGAAGCTTTCTTT. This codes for CASTKGFSSTEAFF.

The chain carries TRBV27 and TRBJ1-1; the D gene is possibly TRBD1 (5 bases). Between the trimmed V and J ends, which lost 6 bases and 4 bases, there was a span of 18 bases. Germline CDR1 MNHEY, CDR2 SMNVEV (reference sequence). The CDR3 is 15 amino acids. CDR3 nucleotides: TGTGCCAGCAGGCGTCAGTCAGGGATCTTCACTGAAGCTTTCTTT. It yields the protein CASRRQSGIFTEAFF.

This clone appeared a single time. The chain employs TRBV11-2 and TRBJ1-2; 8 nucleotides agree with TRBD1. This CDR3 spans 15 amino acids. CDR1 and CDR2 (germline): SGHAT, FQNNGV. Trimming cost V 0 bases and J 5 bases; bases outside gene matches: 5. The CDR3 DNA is TGTGCCAGCAGCTTAGAGATCGGACAGGGTTATGGCTACACCTTC. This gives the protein CASSLEIGQGYGYTF.

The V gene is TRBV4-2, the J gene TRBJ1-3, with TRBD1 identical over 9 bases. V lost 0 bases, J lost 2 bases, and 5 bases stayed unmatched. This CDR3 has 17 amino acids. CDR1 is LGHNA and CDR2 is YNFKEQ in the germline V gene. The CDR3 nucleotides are TGTGCCAGCAGCCAAGATAGGGGGACAGGGCCTGGAAACACCATATATTTT. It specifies CASSQDRGTGPGNTIYF.

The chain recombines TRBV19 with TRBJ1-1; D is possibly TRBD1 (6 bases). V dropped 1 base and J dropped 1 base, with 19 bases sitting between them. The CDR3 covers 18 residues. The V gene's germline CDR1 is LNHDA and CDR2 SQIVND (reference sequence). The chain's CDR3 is CASSIGETGTLRNTEAFF. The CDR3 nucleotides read TGTGCCAGTAGTATAGGCGAGACAGGAACTTTGAGGAACACTGAAGCTTTCTTT.

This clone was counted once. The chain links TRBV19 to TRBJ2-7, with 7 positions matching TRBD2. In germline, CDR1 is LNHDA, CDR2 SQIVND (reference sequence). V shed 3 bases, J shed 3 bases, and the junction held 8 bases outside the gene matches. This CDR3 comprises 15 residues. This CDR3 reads CASSIQLAQVYEQYF. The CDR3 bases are TGTGCCAGTAGTATTCAACTAGCGCAAGTCTACGAGCAGTACTTC.

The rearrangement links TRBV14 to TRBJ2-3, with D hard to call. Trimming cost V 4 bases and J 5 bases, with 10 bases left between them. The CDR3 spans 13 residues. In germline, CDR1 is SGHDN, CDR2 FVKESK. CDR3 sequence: CASSRGALDTQYF. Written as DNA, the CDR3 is TGTGCCAGCAGCCGCGGAGCTTTAGATACGCAGTATTTT.

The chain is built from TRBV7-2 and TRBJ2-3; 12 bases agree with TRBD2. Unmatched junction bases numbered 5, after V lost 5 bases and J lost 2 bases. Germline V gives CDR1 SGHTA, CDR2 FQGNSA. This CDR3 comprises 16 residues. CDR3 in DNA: TGTGCCAGCAGCATGGGACTAGCGGGCTTCACAGATACGCAGTATTTT. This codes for CASSMGLAGFTDTQYF.

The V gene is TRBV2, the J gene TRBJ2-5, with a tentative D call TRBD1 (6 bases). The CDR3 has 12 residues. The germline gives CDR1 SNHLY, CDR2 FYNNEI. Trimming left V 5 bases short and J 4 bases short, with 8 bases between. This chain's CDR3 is CASSTGLETQYF. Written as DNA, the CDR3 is TGTGCCAGCAGTACAGGGTTAGAGACCCAGTACTTC.

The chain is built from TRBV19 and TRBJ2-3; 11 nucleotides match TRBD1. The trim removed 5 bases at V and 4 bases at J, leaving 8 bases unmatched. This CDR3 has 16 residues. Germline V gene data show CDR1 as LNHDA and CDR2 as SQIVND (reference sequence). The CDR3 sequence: CASSVPRTGGADTQYF. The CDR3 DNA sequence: TGTGCCAGTAGTGTCCCGAGGACAGGGGGCGCAGATACGCAGTATTTT.

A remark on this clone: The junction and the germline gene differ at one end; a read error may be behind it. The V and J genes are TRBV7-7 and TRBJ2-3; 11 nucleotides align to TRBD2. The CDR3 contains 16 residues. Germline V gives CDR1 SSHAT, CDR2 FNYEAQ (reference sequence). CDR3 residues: CASSPGRLAGTDTQYF. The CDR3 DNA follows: TGTGCTAGCAGCCCAGGGAGACTAGCGGGGACAGATACGCAGTATTTT.

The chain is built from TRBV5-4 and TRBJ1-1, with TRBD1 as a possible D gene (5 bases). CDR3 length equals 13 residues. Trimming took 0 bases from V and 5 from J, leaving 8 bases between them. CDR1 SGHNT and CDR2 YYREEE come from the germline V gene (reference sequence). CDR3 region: CASSLGGGTEAFF. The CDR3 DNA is TGTGCCAGCAGCTTGGGCGGGGGGACTGAAGCTTTCTTT. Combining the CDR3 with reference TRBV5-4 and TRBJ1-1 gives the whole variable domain ETGVTQSPTHLIKTRGQQVTLRCSSQSGHNTVSWYQQALGQGPQFIFQYYREEENGRGNFPPRFSGLQFPNYSSELNVNALELDDSALYLCASSLGGGTEAFFGQGTRLTVV.

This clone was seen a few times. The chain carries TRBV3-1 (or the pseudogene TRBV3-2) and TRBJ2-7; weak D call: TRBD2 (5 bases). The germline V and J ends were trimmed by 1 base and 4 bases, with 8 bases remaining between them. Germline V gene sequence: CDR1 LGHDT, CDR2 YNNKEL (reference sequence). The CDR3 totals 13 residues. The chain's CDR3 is CASSQVSEYEQYF. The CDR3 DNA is TGTGCCAGCAGCCAAGTTAGCGAGTACGAGCAGTACTTC.